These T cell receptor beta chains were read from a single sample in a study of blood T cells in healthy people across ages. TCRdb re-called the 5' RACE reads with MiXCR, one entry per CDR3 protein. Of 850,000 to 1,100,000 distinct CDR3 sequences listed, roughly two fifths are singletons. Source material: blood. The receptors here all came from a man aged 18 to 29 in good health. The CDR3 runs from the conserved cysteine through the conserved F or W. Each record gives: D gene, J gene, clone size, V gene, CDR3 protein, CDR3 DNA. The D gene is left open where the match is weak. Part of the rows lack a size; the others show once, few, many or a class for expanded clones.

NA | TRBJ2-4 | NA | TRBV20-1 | CSAPRPGHQNIQYF | TGCAGCGCCCCACGTCCGGGACACCAAAACATTCAGTACTTC
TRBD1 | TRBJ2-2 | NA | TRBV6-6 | CASSRWDRADTGELFF | TGTGCCAGCAGTCGCTGGGACAGGGCGGACACCGGGGAGCTGTTTTTT
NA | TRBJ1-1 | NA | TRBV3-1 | CASSQAGSAHTEAFF | TGTGCCAGCAGCCAAGCAGGAAGCGCTCACACTGAAGCTTTCTTT
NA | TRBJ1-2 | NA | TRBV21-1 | CASSRVRDREGYTF | TGTGCCAGCAGCAGGGTCCGGGACAGAGAAGGCTACACCTTC
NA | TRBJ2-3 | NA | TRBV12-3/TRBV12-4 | CASRGGRYITDTQYF | TGTGCCAGCAGGGGCGGGCGGTATATCACAGATACGCAGTATTTT
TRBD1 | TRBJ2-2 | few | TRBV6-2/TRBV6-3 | CASSADRRTGELFF | TGTGCCAGCAGTGCGGACAGGCGAACCGGGGAGCTGTTTTTT
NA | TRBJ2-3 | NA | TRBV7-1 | CASSSSGSSTDTQYF | TGTGCCAGCAGCTCCAGCGGGTCTAGCACAGATACGCAGTATTTT
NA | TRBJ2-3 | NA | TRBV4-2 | CASSQEAGKDTQYF | TGTGCCAGCAGCCAAGAAGCCGGGAAAGATACGCAGTATTTT
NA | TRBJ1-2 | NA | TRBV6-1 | CASSVPGTQDNYGYTF | TGTGCCAGCAGTGTCCCCGGGACCCAAGATAACTATGGCTACACCTTC
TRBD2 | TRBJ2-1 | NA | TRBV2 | CASKGLAGRYNEQFF | TGTGCCAGCAAGGGACTAGCGGGGCGTTACAATGAGCAGTTCTTC
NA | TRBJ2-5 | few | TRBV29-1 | CSVDFGYQETQYF | TGCAGCGTTGATTTTGGGTACCAAGAGACCCAGTACTTC
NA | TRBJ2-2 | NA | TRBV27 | CASADIQNTGELFF | TGTGCCAGCGCCGACATCCAGAACACCGGGGAGCTGTTTTTT
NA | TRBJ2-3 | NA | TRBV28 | CASSFQLEGPSTDTQYF | TGTGCCAGCAGTTTTCAATTGGAGGGACCTAGCACAGATACGCAGTATTTT
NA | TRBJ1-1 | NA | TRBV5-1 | CASRPHLLTTGANAEAFF | TGCGCCAGCAGACCCCACCTCTTAACGACGGGGGCGAACGCTGAAGCTTTCTTT
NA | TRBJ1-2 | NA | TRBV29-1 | CSVVVGDRYTF | TGCAGCGTTGTAGTGGGAGATCGCTACACCTTC
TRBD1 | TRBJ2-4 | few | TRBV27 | CASSLSTGEEQYF | TGTGCCAGCAGTTTATCGACAGGGGAAGAGCAGTACTTC
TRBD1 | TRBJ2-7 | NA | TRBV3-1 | CASGATDRGSYEQYF | TGTGCCAGCGGTGCCACGGACAGGGGCTCCTACGAGCAGTACTTC
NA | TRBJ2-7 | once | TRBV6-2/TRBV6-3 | CASRSTGRTTYEQYF | TGTGCCAGCAGGAGTACCGGACGCACGACCTACGAGCAGTACTTC
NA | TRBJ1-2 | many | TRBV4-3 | CASSQDRGGPFYGYTF | TGCGCCAGCAGCCAAGATCGGGGAGGTCCTTTCTATGGCTACACCTTC
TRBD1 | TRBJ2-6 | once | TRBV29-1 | CSVPGTVRSGANVLTF | TGCAGCGTTCCCGGGACAGTCCGCTCTGGGGCCAACGTCCTGACTTTC
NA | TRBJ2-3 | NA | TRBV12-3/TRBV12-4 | CASSLRRRGPPPSTDTQYF | TGTGCCAGCAGTTTAAGACGTCGGGGGCCCCCCCCAAGCACAGATACGCAGTATTTT
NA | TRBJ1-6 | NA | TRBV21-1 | CASSKVRGLSSYNSPLHF | TGTGCCAGCAGCAAAGTTCGCGGCCTAAGCTCCTATAATTCACCCCTCCACTTT
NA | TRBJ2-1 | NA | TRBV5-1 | CASSLDRLGEGETQFF | TGCGCCAGCAGCTTGGACCGGTTGGGCGAAGGAGAGACCCAGTTCTTC
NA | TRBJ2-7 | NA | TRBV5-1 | CASSRTVAKYEQYF | TGCGCCAGCAGCAGGACAGTGGCCAAATACGAGCAGTACTTC
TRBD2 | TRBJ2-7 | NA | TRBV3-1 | CASSQDLPGLAGLYLYEQYF | TGTGCCAGCAGCCAAGATCTTCCGGGACTAGCGGGATTGTATCTCTACGAGCAGTACTTC
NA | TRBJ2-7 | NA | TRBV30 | CAWSEGHSYEQYF | TGTGCCTGGAGCGAGGGACACTCCTACGAGCAGTACTTC
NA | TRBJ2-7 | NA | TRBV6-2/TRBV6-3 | CASSYNGLQGNNEQYF | TGTGCCAGCAGTTACAACGGGCTCCAAGGTAACAATGAGCAGTACTTC
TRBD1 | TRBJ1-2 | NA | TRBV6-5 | CASSSTGTENYGYTF | TGTGCCAGCAGTAGTACTGGGACAGAGAACTATGGCTACACCTTC